Below, one T cell receptor (beta chain) is given with its context. Only in-frame clones appear in the TCRdb table, and some are missing; sequencing was by immunoSEQ multiplex PCR. The sample lists more than 350,000 clones, about 90% seen once, with 10% in the top ten. The sample comes from a study of blood T cell repertoires in COVID-19. Study as a whole: COVID-19 samples from acute and convalescent phases originated in the United States, Italy and Spain. Sources were T cells, B-cell-depleted T cells, or PBMCs; the material itself was cDNA or gDNA.

This CDR3 contains 14 residues. Germline CDR1 reads KGHDR; CDR2 reads SFDVKD. The V and J ends lost 1 base and 5 bases, in that order; junction bases with no gene match: 3. The clonotype originates from a young woman with COVID-19, enrolled during active disease. Sequenced: peripheral blood. V is TRBV24-1 and J is TRBJ2-5; 7 bases are shared with TRBD2. The CDR3 reads CATSDFKGGETQYF. The CDR3 DNA reads as TGTGCCACCAGTGATTTCAAGGGAGGGGAGACCCAGTACTTC.